This T cell receptor beta chain was recorded in a study of TIL therapy for anti-PD-1-resistant metastatic lung cancer. Trimming stripped 5 bases from V and 9 bases from J, with 17 bases between. The CDR3 covers 15 residues. The germline gives CDR1 LNHDA, CDR2 SQIVND (reference sequence). The time point here: pre-treatment sample, taken before nivolumab and TIL therapy. The libraries were made with immunoSEQ v3. The repertoire was sequenced with immunoSEQ multiplex PCR; TCRdb's copy has only in-frame clones and lacks some. The table lists roughly 16,000 clones, about 82% of them singletons. The receptor's source is a person aged 25-79 years with non-small cell lung cancer. This chain links TRBV19 with TRBJ1-6, with D perhaps TRBD1 (5 bases). This specimen was blood, taken at baseline. In DNA, the CDR3 is TGTGCCAGTAGTCCCCCTCGGGGGGTGACTTCACCCCTCCACTTT. This codes for CASSPPRGVTSPLHF.